This TCR beta chain was observed in a study of T cell responses to AZD1222 COVID-19 vaccine. Background on the study: Second-dose intervals of approximately 4 or approximately 12 weeks were pooled.

Study-wide results and limits: Only a handful of AZD1222 recipients, six or seven in all, had baseline seropositivity.

J gave up 4 bases and V 4 bases, and 5 bases lay outside the gene matches. Germline loops: CDR1 SGHVS, CDR2 FQNEAQ. The CDR3 length is 15 residues. Method: immunoSEQ multiplex PCR; TCRdb's copy keeps in-frame clones and lacks some. The sample lists 75,000 to 100,000 clones, about 90% seen once, with about 25% in the top ten. With regard to this clone: The antigen remains undetermined.

The chain links TRBV7-8 to TRBJ2-2; TRBD1 agrees at 8 bases. The receptor was isolated from an adult in good health. Sequenced here: peripheral blood, sampled on day 0 of AZD1222 vaccination. CDR3 nucleotides: TGTGCCAGCAGCTCTAGGACAGGGACCACCGGGGAGCTGTTTTTT. Encoded protein: CASSSRTGTTGELFF.